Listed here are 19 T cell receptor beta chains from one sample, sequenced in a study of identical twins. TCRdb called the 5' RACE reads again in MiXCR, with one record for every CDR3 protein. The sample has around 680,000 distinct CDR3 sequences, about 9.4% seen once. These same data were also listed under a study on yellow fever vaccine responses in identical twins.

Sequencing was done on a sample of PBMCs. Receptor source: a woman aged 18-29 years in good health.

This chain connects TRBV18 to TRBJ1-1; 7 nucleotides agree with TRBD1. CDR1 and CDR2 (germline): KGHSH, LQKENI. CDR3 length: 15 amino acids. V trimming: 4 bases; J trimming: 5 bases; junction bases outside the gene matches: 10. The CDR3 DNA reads TGTGCCAGCTCACAACCTTCAGGGGGGAGGACTGAAGCTTTCTTT. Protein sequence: CASSQPSGGRTEAFF.

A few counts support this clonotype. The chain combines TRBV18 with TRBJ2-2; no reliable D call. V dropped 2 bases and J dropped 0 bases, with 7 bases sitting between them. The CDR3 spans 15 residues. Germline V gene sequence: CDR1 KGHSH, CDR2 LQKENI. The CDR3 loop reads CASSPRWSNTGELFF. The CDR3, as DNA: TGTGCCAGCTCACCAAGGTGGTCGAACACCGGGGAGCTGTTTTTT.

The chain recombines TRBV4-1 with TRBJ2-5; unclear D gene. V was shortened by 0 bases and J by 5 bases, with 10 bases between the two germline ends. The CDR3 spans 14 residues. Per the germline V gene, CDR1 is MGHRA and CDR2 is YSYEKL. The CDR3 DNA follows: TGCGCCAGCAGCCAAGATCAAGGGCAGGAGACCCAGTACTTC. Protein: CASSQDQGQETQYF.

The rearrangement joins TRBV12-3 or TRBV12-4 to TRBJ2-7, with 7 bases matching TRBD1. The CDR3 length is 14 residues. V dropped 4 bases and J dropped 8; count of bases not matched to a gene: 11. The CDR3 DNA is TGTGCCAGCAGTTCTTGGACAGGCCTCCGAAAGCAGTACTTC. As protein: CASSSWTGLRKQYF.

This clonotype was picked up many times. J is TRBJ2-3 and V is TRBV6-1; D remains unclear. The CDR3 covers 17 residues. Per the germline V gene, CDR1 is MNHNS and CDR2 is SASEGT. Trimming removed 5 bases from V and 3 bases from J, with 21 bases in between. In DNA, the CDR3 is TGTGCCAGCAGTCCTAAGCCTTACCCTGGACCTACAGATACGCAGTATTTT. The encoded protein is CASSPKPYPGPTDTQYF.

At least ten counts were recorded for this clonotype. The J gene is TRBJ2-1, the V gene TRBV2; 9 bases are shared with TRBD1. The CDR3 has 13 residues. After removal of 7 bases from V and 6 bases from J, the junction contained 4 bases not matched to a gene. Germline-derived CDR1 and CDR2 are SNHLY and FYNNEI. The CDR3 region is CASIQDRGNEQFF. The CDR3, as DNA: TGTGCCAGCATCCAGGACAGGGGCAATGAGCAGTTCTTC. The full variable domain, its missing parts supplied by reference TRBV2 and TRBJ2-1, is EPEVTQTPSHQVTQMGQEVILRCVPISNHLYFYWYRQILGQKVEFLVSFYNNEISEKSEIFDDQFSVERPDGSNFTLKIRSTKLEDSAMYFCASIQDRGNEQFFGPGTRLTVL.

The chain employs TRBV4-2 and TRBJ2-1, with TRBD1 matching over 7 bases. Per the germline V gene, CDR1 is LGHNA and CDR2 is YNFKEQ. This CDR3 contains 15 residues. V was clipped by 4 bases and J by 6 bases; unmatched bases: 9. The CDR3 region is CASSLTGTASNEQFF. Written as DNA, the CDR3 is TGTGCCAGCAGCCTAACGGGGACAGCCAGCAATGAGCAGTTCTTC.

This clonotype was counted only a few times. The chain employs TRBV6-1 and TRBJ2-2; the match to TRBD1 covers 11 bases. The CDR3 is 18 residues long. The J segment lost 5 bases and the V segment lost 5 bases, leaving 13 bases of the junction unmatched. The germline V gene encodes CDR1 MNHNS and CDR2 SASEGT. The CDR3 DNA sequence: TGTGCCAGCAGTCTCACCGGGACAGGGGGTTTTCCAACCGGGGAGCTGTTTTTT. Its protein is CASSLTGTGGFPTGELFF.

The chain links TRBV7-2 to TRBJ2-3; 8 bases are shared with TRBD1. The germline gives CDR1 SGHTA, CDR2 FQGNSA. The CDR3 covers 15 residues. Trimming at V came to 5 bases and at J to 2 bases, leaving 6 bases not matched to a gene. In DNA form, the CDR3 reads TGTGCCAGCAGCGGCCGGGACAGGCACACAGATACGCAGTATTTT. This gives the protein CASSGRDRHTDTQYF.

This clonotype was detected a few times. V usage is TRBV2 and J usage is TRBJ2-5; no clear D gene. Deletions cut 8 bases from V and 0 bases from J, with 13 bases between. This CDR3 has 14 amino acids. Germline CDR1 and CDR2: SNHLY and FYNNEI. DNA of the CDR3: TGTGCCAGCGCACTCGACGTTAACCAAGAGACCCAGTACTTC. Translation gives CASALDVNQETQYF.

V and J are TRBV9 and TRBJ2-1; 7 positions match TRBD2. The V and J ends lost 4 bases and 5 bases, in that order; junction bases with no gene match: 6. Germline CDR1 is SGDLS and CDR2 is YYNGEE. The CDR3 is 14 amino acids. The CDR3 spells CASSLLALNNEQFF. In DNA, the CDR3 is TGTGCCAGCAGCCTACTAGCGTTAAACAATGAGCAGTTCTTC. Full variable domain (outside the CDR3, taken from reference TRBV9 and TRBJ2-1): DSGVTQTPKHLITATGQRVTLRCSPRSGDLSVYWYQQSLDQGLQFLIQYYNGEERAKGNILERFSAQQFPDLHSELNLSSLELGDSALYFCASSLLALNNEQFFGPGTRLTVL.

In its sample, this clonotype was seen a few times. The CDR3 here is CSATTPGQPQHF. In nucleotides, the CDR3 is TGCAGTGCTACGACCCCTGGGCAGCCCCAGCATTTT. The rearrangement links TRBV20-1 to TRBJ1-5; D unclear. Trimming took 4 bases from V and 7 from J, leaving 11 bases between them. The germline gives CDR1 DFQATT, CDR2 SNEGSKA (reference sequence). The CDR3 is 12 residues long.

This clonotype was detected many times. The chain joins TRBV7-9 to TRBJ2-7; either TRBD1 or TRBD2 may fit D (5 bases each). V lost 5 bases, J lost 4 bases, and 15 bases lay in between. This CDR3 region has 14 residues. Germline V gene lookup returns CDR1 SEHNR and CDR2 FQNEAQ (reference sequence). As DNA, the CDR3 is TGTGCCAGCAGCCCCCAGGGACCCACTTACGAGCAGTACTTC. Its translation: CASSPQGPTYEQYF.

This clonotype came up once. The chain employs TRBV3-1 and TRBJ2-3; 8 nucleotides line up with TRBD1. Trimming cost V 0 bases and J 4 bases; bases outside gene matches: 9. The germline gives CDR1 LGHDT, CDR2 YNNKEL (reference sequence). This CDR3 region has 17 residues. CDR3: CASSQDLTGEEPDTQYF. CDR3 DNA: TGTGCCAGCAGCCAAGATTTGACAGGGGAGGAGCCAGATACGCAGTATTTT.

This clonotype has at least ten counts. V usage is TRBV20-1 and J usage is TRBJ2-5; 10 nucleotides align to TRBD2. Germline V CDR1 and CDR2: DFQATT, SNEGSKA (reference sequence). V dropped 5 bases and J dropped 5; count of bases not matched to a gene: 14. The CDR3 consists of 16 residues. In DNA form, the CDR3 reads TGCAGTGCTGGGAAACAGCGGGAGGGCCTAGGGGAGACCCAGTACTTC. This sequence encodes CSAGKQREGLGETQYF.

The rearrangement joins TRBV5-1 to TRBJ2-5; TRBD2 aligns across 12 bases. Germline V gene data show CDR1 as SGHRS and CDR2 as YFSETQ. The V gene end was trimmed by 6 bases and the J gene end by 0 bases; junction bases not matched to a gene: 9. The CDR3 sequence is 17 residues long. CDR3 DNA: TGCGCCAGCACCCCACCCCGGACTAGCGGGGACCAAGAGACCCAGTACTTC. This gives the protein CASTPPRTSGDQETQYF. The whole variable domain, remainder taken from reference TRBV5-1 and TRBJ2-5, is KAGVTQTPRYLIKTRGQQVTLSCSPISGHRSVSWYQQTPGQGLQFLFEYFSETQRNKGNFPGRFSGRQFSNSRSEMNVSTLELGDSALYLCASTPPRTSGDQETQYFGPGTRLLVL.

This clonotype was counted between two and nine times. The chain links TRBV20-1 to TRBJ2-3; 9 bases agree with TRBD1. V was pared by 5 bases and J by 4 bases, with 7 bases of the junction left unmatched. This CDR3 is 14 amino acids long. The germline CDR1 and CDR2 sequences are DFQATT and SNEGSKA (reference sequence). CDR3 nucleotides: TGCAGTGCTCGGGGACAGGGCGGTGCAGATACGCAGTATTTT. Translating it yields CSARGQGGADTQYF.

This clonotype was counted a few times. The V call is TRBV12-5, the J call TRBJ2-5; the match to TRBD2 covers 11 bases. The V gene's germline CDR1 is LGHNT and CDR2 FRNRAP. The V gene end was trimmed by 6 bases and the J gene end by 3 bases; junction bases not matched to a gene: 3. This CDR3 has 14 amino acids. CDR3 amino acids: CASGGTSGEETQYF. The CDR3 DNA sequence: TGTGCTAGTGGGGGGACTAGCGGAGAAGAGACCCAGTACTTC.

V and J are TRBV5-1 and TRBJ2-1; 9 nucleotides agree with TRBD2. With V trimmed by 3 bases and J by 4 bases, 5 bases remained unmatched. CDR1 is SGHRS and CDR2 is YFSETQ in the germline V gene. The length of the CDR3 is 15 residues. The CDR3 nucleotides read TGCGCCAGCAGCTATTCTAGCGGGATTTACAATGAGCAGTTCTTC. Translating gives CASSYSSGIYNEQFF.